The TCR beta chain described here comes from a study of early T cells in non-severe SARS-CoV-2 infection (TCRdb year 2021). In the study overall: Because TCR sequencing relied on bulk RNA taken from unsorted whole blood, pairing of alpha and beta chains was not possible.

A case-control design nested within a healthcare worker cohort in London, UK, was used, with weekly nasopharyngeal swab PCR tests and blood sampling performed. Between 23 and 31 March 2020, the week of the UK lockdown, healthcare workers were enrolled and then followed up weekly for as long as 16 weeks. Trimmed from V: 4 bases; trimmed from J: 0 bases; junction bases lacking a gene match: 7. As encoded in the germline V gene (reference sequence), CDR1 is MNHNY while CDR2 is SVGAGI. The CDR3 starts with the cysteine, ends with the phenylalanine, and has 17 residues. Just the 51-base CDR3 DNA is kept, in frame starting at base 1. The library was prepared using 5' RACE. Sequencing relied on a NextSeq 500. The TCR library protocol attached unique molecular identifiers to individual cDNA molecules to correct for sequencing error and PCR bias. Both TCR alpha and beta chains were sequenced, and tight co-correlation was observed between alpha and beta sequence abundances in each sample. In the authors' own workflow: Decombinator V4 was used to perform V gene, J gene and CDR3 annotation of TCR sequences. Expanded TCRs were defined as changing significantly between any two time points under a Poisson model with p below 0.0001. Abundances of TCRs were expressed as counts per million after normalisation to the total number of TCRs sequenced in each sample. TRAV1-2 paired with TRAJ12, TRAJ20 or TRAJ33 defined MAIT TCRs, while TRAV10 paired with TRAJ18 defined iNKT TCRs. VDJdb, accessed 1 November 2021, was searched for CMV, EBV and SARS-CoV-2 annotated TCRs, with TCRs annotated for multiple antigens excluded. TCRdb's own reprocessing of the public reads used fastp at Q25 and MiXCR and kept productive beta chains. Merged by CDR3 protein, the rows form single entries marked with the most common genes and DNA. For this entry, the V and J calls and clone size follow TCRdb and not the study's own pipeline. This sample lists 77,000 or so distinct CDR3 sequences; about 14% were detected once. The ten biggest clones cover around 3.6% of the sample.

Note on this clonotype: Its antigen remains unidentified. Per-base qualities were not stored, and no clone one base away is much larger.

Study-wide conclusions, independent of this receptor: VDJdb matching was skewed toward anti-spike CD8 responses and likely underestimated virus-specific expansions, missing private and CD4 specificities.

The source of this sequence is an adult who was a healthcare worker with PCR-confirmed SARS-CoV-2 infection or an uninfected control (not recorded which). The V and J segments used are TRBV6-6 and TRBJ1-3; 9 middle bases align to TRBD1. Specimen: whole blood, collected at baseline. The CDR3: CASSFGTGRRSGNTIYF. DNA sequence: TGTGCCAGCAGTTTCGGGACAGGGCGCCGCTCTGGAAACACCATATATTTT.